The source of this TCR beta chain is a study of blood T cell repertoires in COVID-19. Study-wide background: T cells, B-cell-depleted T cells, or PBMCs supplied cDNA or gDNA.

This CDR3 is built from 15 residues. Trimming removed 4 bases at V and 1 base at J, with 11 bases between. Germline lookup yields CDR1 SGDLS and CDR2 YYNGEE. Repertoires were generated with immunoSEQ multiplex PCR, while TCRdb's copy carries only in-frame clones and drops some. The table lists 150,000 to 200,000 clones, roughly 90% of them singletons. This clone was seen once. The sequenced sample was PBMCs or T cells enriched from blood (not recorded which). The receptor comes from a woman in her late teens or twenties who had recovered from COVID-19. The rearrangement uses TRBV9 and TRBJ2-2, with a possible D match to TRBD1 (5 bases). The CDR3 DNA reads as TGTGCCAGCAGCTCCCGGACACTGAACACCGGGGAGCTGTTTTTT. Translating gives CASSSRTLNTGELFF.